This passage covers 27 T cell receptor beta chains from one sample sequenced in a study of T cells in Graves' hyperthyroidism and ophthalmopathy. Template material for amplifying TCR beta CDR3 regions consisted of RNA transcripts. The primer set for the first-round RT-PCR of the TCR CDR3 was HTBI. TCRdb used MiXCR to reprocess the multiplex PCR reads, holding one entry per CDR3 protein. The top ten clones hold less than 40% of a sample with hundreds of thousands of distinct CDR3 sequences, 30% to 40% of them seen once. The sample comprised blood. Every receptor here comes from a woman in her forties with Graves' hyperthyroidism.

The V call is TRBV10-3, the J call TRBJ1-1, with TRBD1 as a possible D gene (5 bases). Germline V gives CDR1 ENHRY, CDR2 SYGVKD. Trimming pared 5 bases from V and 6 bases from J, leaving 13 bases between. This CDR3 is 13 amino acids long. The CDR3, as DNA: TGTGCCATCAGTTTGTTGGGGGACGCTGAAGCTTTCTTT. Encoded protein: CAISLLGDAEAFF.

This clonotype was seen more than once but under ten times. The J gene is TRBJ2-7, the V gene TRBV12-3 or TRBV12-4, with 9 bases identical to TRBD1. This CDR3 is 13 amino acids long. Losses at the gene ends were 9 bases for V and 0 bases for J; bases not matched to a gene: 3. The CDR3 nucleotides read TGTGCCAGGGGACAGGGTAACTCCTACGAGCAGTACTTC. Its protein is CARGQGNSYEQYF.

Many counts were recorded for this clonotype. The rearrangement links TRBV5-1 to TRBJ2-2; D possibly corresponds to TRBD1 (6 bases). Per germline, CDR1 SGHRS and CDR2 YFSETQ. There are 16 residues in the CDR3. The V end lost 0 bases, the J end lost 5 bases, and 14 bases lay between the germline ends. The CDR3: CASSLESGVWTGELFF. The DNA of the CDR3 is TGCGCCAGCAGCTTGGAGTCAGGGGTATGGACCGGGGAGCTGTTTTTT.

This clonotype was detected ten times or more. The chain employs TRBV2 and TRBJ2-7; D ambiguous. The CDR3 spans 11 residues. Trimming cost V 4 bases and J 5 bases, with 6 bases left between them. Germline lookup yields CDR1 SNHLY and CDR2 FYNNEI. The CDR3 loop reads CASSANHEQYF. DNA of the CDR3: TGTGCCAGCAGTGCCAACCACGAGCAGTACTTC.

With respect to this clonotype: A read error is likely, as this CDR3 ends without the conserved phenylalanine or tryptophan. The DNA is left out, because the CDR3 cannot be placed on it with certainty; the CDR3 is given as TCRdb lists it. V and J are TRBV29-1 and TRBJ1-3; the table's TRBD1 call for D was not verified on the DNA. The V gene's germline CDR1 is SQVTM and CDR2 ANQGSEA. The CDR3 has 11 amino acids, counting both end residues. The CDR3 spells CSARTGANANT.

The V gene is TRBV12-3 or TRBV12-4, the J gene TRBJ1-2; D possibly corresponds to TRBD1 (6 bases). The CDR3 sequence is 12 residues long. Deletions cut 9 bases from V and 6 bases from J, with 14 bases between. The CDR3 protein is CASNRAGHGYTF. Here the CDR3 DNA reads TGTGCCAGTAACAGGGCAGGTCATGGCTACACCTTC.

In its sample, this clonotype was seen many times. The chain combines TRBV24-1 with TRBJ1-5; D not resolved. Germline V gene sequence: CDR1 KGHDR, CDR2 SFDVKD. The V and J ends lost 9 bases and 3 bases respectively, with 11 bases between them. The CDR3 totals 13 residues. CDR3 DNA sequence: TGTGCCACCCGGGGATCACTCAATCAGCCCCAGCATTTT. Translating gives CATRGSLNQPQHF.

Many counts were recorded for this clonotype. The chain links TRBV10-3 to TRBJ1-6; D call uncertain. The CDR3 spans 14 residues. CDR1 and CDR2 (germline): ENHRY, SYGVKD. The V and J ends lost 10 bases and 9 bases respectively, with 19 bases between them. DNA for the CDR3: TGTGCCAGCAGGTCATTCCTGGACGCTTCACCCCTCCACTTT. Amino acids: CASRSFLDASPLHF.

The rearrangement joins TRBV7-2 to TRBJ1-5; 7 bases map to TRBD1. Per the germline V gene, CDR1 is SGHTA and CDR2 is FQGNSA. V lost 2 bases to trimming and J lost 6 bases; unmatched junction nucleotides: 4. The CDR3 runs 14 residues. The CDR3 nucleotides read TGTGCCAGCAGCTTATACAGGGGTGGTCAGCCCCAGCATTTT. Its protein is CASSLYRGGQPQHF.

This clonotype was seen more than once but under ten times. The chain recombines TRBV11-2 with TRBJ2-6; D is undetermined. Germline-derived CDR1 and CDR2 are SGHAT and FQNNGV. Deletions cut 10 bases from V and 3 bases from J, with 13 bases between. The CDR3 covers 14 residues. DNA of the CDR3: TGTGCCACCGCGATGGTCGGTGGGGCCAACGTCCTGACTTTC. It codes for CATAMVGGANVLTF.

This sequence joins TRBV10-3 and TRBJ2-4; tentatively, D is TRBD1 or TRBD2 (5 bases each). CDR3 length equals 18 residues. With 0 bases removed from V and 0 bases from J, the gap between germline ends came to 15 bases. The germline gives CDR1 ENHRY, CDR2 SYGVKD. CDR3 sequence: CAISESSGRTLAKNIQYF. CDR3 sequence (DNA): TGTGCCATCAGTGAGTCGTCGGGGCGGACGCTAGCCAAAAACATTCAGTACTTC.

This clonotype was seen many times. CDR3 in amino acids: CATSDPDRAWGGYTF. The CDR3 bases are TGTGCCACCAGTGATCCAGACAGGGCCTGGGGTGGCTACACCTTC. The V call is TRBV24-1, the J call TRBJ1-2, with TRBD1 identical over 7 bases. This CDR3 is 15 amino acids long. CDR1 and CDR2 from the germline V gene are KGHDR and SFDVKD. Germline trimming cut 3 bases from V and 7 bases from J; bases unmatched to any gene: 10.

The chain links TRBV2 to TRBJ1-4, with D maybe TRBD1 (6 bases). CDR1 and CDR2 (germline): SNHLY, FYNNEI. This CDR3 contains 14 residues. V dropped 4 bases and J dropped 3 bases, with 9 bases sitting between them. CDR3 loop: CASSVGGPNEKLFF. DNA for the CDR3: TGTGCCAGCAGTGTGGGGGGCCCTAATGAAAAACTGTTTTTT.

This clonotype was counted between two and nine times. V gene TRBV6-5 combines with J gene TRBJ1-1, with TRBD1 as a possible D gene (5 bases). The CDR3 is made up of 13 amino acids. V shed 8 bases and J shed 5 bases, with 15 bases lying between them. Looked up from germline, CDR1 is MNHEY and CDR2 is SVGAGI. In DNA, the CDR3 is TGTGCCAGCCGGGCAGGGCTTGTGACTGAAGCTTTCTTT. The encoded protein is CASRAGLVTEAFF.

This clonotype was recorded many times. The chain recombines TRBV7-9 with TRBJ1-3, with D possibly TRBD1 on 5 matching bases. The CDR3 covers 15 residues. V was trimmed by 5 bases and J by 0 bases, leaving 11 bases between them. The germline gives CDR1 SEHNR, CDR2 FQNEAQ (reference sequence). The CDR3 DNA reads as TGTGCCAGCAGCCCTGACAGCCGCTCTGGAAACACCATATATTTT. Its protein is CASSPDSRSGNTIYF.

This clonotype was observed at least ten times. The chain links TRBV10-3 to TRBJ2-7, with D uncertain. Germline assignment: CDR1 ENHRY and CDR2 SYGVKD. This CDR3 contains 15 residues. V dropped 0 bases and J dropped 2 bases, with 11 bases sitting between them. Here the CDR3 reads CAISESTPNPYEQYF. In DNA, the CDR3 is TGTGCCATCAGTGAGTCGACTCCCAACCCCTACGAGCAGTACTTC.

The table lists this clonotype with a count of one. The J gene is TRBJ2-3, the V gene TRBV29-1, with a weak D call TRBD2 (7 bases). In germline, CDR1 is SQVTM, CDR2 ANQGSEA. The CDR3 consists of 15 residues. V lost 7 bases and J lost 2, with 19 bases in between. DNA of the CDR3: TGCAGCGCCCGCCGGGGGGCAGGAATCACAGATACGCAGTATTTT. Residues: CSARRGAGITDTQYF.

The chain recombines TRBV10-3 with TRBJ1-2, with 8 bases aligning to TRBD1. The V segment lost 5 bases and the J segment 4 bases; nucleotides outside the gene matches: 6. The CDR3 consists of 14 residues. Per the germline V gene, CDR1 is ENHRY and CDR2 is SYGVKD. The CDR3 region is CAISPGTGSYGYTF. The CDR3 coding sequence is TGTGCCATCAGTCCCGGGACAGGAAGCTATGGCTACACCTTC.

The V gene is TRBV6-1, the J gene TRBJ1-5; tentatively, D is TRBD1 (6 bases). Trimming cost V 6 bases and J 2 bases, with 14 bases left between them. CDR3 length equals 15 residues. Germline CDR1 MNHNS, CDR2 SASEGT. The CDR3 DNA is TGTGCCAGCAGATCCCAGGGGTCTGGCAATCAGCCCCAGCATTTT. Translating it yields CASRSQGSGNQPQHF.

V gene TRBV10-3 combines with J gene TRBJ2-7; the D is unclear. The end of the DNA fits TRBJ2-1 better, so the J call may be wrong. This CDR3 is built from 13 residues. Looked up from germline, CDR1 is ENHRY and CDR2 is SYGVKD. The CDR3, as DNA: TGTGCCATCAGTGGCTTAGAAAGCAATGAGCAGTTCTTC. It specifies CAISGLESNEQFF.

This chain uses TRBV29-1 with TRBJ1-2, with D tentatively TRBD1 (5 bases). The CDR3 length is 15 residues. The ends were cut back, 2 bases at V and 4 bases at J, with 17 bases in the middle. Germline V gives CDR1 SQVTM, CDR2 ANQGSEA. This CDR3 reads CSVEIKTGTTYGYTF. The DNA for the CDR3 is TGCAGCGTTGAAATTAAGACCGGGACTACCTATGGCTACACCTTC.

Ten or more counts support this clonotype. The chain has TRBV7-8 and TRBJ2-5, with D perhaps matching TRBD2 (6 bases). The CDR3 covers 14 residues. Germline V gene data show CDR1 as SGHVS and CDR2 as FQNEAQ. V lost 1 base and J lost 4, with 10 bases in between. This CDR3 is CASSLGRAPETQYF. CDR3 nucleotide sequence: TGTGCCAGCAGCTTAGGGAGGGCCCCAGAGACCCAGTACTTC. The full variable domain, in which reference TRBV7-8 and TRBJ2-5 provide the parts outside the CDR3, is GAGVSQSPRYKVAKRGQDVALRCDPISGHVSLFWYQQALGQGPEFLTYFQNEAQLDKSGLPSDRFFAERPEGSVSTLKIQRTQQEDSAVYLCASSLGRAPETQYFGPGTRLLVL.

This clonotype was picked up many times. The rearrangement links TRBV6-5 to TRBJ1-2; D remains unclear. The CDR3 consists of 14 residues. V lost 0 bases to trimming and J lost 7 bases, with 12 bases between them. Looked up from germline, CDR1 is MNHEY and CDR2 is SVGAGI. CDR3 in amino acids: CASSYSPPESGYTF. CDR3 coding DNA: TGTGCCAGCAGTTACTCCCCTCCCGAGAGTGGCTACACCTTC.

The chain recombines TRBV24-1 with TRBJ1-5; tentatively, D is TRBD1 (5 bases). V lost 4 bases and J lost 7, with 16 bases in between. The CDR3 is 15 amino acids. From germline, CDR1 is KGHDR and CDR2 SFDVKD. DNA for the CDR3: TGTGCCACCAGTGACGGGGCATGGAGCGACCAGCCCCAGCATTTT. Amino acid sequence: CATSDGAWSDQPQHF.

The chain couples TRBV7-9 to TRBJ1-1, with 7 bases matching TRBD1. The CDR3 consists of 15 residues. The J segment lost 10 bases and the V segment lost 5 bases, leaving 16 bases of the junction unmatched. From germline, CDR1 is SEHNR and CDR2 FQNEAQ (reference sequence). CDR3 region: CASSQHRDRRRLAFF. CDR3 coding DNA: TGTGCCAGCAGCCAGCACCGGGACAGAAGGCGGTTAGCTTTCTTT.

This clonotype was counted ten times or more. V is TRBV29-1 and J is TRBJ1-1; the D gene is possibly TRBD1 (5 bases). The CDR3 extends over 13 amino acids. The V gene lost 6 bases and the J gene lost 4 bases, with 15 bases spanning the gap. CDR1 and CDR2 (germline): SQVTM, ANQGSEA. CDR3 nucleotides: TGCAGCGTGGGGCTTGGGGTGAGCACTGAAGCTTTCTTT. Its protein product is CSVGLGVSTEAFF.

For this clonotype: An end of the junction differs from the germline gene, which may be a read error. DNA for the CDR3: TGTGCCAGCAGTGACTGGGGATCTCGGTCCCAAGAGACCCAGTACTTC. It specifies CASSDWGSRSQETQYF. The chain carries TRBV10-3 and TRBJ2-5; no reliable D call. The germline CDR1 and CDR2 sequences are ENHRY and SYGVKD. The CDR3 is 16 residues long.